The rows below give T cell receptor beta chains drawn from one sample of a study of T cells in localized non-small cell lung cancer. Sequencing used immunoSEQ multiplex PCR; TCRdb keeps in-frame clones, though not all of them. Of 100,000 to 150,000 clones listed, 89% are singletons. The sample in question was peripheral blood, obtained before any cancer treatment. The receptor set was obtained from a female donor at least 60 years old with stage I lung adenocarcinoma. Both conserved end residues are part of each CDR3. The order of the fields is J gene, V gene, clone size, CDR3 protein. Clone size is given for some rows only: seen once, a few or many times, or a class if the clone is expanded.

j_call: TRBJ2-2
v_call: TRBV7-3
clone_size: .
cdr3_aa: CASSSLLSGSPGELFF

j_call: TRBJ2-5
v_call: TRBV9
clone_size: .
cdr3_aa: CASSSGTEETQYF

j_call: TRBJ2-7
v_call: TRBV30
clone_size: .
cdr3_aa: CAWRGLAGVNEQYF

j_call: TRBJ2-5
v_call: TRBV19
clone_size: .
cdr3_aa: CASSNQPLAGRAGVEETQYF

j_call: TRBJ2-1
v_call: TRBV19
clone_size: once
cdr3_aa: CASRVVASYNEQFF

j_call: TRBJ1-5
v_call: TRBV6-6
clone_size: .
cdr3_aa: CASSYTDREGNQPQHF

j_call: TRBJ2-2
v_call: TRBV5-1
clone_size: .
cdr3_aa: CASSLEAGELFF

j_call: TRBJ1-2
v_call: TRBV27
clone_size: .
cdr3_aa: CASSLLSGPYGYTF

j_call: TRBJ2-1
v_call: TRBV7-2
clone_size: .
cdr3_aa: CASSLDLAGGLNEQFF

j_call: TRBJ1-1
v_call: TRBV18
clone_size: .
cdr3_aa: CASSSTGGTGTEAFF

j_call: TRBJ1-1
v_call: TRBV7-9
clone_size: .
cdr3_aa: CASSPTPNTEAFF

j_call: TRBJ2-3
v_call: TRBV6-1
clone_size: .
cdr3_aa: CASSEETMDFGDTQYF

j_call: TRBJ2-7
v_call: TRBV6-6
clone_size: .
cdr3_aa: CASSPGLAERYF

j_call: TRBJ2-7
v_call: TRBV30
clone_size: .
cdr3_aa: CAWSGGQAEQQYF

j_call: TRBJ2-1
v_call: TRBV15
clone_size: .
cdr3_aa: CATSRDQQGEQFF

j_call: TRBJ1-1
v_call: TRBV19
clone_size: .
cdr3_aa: CASKYGRGGTEAFF

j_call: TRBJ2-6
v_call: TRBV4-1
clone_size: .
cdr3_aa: CASSQDGLAGYTGANVLTF

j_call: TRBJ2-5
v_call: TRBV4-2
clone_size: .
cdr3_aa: CASSQDRRPLAGREKQETQYF

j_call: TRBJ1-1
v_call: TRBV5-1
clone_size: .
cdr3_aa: CASKPGTVNTEAFF

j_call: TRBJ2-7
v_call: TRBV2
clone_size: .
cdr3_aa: CASRWTPVYSYEQYF

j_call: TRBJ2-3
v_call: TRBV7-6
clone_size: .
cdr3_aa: CASGKAQGNTQYF

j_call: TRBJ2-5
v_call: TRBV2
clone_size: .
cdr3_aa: CASTGQGLETQYF

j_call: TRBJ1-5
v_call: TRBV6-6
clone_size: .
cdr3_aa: CASIAGSGPGNQPQHF

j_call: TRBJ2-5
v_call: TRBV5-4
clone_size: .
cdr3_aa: CASSLETGRETQYF

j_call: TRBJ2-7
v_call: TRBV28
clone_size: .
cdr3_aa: CASSRGVRAYEQYF

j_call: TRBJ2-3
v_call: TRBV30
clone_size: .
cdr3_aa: CAWSFVRLAGVEDTQYF

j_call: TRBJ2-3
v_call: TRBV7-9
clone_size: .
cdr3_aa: CASSPPSGYTDTQYF

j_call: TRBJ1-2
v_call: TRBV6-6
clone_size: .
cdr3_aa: CASSRDRGFGGYTF

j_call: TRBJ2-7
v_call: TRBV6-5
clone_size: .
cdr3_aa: CASGGGYEQYF

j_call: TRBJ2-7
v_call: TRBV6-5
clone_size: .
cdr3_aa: CASSTVWSSYEQYF

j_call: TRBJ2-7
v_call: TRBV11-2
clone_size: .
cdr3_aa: CASSLDFLRYF

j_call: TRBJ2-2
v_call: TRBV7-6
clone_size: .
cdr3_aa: CASSLVGGTSSTGELFF

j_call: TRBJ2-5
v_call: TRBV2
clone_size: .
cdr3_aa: CASSGQEEQETQYF

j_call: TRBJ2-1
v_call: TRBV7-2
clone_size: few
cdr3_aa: CASSLAEYEQFF

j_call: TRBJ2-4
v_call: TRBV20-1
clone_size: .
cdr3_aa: CSVAKNIQYF

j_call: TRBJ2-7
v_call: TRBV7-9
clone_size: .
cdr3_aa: CASRTSGMNSYEQYF

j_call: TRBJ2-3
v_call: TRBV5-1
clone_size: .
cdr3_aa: CASSLPDSSTDTQYF

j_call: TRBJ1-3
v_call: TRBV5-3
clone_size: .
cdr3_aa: CARSFGRRSGNTIYF

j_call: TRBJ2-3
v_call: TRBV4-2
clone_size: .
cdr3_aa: CASSQVQASGTDTQYF

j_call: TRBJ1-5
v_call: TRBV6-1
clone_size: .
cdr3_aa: CASEAGRGQPQHF

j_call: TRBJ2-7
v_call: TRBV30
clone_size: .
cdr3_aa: CAAGQGWYEQYF

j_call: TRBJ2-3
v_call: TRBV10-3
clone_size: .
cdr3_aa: CAINQEGVAGVITDTQYF

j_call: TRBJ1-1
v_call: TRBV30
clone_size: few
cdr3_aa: CAWRGAGGAFF

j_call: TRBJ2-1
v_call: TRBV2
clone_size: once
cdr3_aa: CATSGTGAYNEQFF

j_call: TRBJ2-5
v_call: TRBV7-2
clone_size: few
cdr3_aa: CASRLPESLAGQETQYF

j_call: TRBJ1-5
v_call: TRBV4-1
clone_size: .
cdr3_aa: CASSQDQGLRTGLNQPQHF

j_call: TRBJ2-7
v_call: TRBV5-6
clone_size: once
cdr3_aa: CASSLRPVGPYEQYF

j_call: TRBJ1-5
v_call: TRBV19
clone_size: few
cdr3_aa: CASSKGQGHQPQHF

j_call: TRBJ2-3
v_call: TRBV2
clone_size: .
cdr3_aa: CASSERLAGVSDTQYF